This is a list of T cell receptor beta chains from one sample in a study of blood T cell repertoires in COVID-19. Data came from immunoSEQ multiplex PCR; TCRdb stores just in-frame clones and leaves some out. The sample consists of around 120,000 clones, 70% to 85% of them appearing once. The specimen was peripheral blood. These TCRs come from a human donor with acute or convalescent COVID-19. The donor label of this sample is uncertain. CDR3s include the opening cysteine and the closing phenylalanine or tryptophan. A D gene is named only where the DNA matches it firmly. Some rows have no size entry. The others give once, few or many, or a class for an expanded clone.

d_call	clone_size	j_call	v_call	cdr3_nt	cdr3_aa
TRBD2	-	TRBJ2-3	TRBV6-5	TGTGCCAGTGCGGGAGCGGGGGGGACAGATACGCAGTATTTT	CASAGAGGTDTQYF
-	few	TRBJ2-1	TRBV5-8	TGTGCCAGCAGCTTGAGGCTAGACAATGAGCAGTTCTTC	CASSLRLDNEQFF
TRBD2	many	TRBJ2-7	TRBV28	TGTGCCAGCAGTTTACGCGGGACTAGCGGGGAGCAGTACTTC	CASSLRGTSGEQYF
-	-	TRBJ2-4	TRBV5-1	TGCGCCAGCAGCTTGGCCCTGAACATTCAGTACTTC	CASSLALNIQYF
-	-	TRBJ1-6	TRBV2	TGTGCCAGCAGCGAGGATAATTCACCCCTCCACTTT	CASSEDNSPLHF
TRBD1	-	TRBJ2-7	TRBV4-2	TGTGCCAGCAGCCAAGATAGAAGTGGACAGGAATTGTCCTACGAGCAGTACTTC	CASSQDRSGQELSYEQYF
-	-	TRBJ2-5	TRBV7-8	TGTGCCAGCAGCTTAGGGCGGGGTAGCGTCTTAAGGGAGACCCAGTACTTC	CASSLGRGSVLRETQYF
TRBD1	-	TRBJ1-2	TRBV6-5	TGTGCCAGCAGTTTAGAGGCAGGGGGCCGGCGAAGCTACACCTTC	CASSLEAGGRRSYTF
TRBD1	-	TRBJ1-4	TRBV7-7	TGTGCCAGCAGCGCGGACAGGGGGACTAATGAAAAACTGTTTTTT	CASSADRGTNEKLFF
-	-	TRBJ2-1	TRBV12-3/TRBV12-4	TGTGCCACCCAAGGACTGTCCCTCGCTGAGCAGTTCTTC	CATQGLSLAEQFF
TRBD1	-	TRBJ1-2	TRBV3-1/TRBV3-2	TGTGCCAGCAGCGCATACAGGGGAGACTACGGCTACACCTTC	CASSAYRGDYGYTF
-	-	TRBJ2-3	TRBV29-1	TGCAGCGTACGACGGGGTAATAGAGATACGCAGTATTTT	CSVRRGNRDTQYF
-	-	TRBJ2-7	TRBV29-1	TGCAGCGCGGTCCTATCGGGCAGGGGTTACGAGCAGTACTTC	CSAVLSGRGYEQYF
-	-	TRBJ2-3	TRBV30	TGTGCCTGGAGTGGGGCGGGTATAAGAGATACGCAGTATTTT	CAWSGAGIRDTQYF
TRBD2	-	TRBJ2-3	TRBV14	TGTGCCAGCAGCGCTCTAACTAGCGGGGCTTTAGATACGCAGTATTTT	CASSALTSGALDTQYF
-	-	TRBJ1-1	TRBV21-1	TGTGCCAGCAGCAAAGACCGCGTAGATGAAGCTTTCTTT	CASSKDRVDEAFF
TRBD2	-	TRBJ2-5	TRBV9	TGTGCCAGCAGCGTAGGTCGACTAGCGGGGGTAAAAGAGACCCAGTACTTC	CASSVGRLAGVKETQYF
-	-	TRBJ1-4	TRBV15	TGTGCCACCAGCGGCTGGACAGCGTTTAATGAAAAACTGTTTTTT	CATSGWTAFNEKLFF
-	-	TRBJ1-1	TRBV7-2	TGTGCCAGCAGCTTAGAGAGGACTGAAGCTTTCTTT	CASSLERTEAFF
-	once	TRBJ2-5	TRBV4-2	TGTGCCAGCAGCCAAGATTATCGGGAGACCCAGTACTTC	CASSQDYRETQYF
TRBD1	few	TRBJ1-4	TRBV7-9	TGTGCCAGCAGCTTAGGGACAGGGGGTCTTGAAAAACTGTTTTTT	CASSLGTGGLEKLFF
-	-	TRBJ1-4	TRBV7-8	TGTGCCAGCAGCTTAGGCAGGGGAGATGAAAAACTGTTTTTT	CASSLGRGDEKLFF
TRBD1	-	TRBJ2-7	TRBV6-5	TGTGCCAGCAGGCCGGGACAGGCGAGGGGGCAGTACTTC	CASRPGQARGQYF
-	-	TRBJ1-5	TRBV5-6	TGTGCCAGCAGCTTGGGAATGGGGGCACAGCCCCAGCATTTT	CASSLGMGAQPQHF
-	-	TRBJ1-5	TRBV18	TGTGCCAGCTCACCATCCGGACAGTTTATGGATAGCAATCAGCCCCAGCATTTT	CASSPSGQFMDSNQPQHF
TRBD1	-	TRBJ2-6	TRBV9	TGTGCCAGCAGCCCAAGACCCGGGACAGGGGTCCCCGGGGCCAACGTCCTGACTTTC	CASSPRPGTGVPGANVLTF
-	once	TRBJ2-1	TRBV4-1	TGCGCCAGCAGCCAAGAAGGGGGGACAGTTCGAAGTGAGCAGTTCTTC	CASSQEGGTVRSEQFF
-	-	TRBJ1-6	TRBV6-5	TGTGCCAGTCAGGTGGGGGGGGAAACAAACTCACCCCTCCACTTT	CASQVGGETNSPLHF
-	-	TRBJ1-2	TRBV7-9	TGTGCCAGCAGCCCCCATCTCGCTGGCGGCTACACCTTC	CASSPHLAGGYTF
TRBD2	few	TRBJ2-5	TRBV4-1	TGCGCCAGCAGCCAAGTGGGACTAGCGGGGGGCGCCGACCTTGGGACCCAGTACTTC	CASSQVGLAGGADLGTQYF
-	few	TRBJ2-3	TRBV20-1	TGCAGTGCCACCCGCCAGGATACGCAGTATTTT	CSATRQDTQYF
-	-	TRBJ1-2	TRBV3-1/TRBV3-2	TGTGCCAGCAGTCAGATGAGGGGGAATGGCTACACCTTC	CASSQMRGNGYTF
TRBD1	-	TRBJ1-2	TRBV6-5	TGTGCCAGCAGTCAAAGACAGGGGTATGGCTACACCTTC	CASSQRQGYGYTF
-	few	TRBJ1-4	TRBV6-5	TGTGCCAGCAGCCCAGGGTGGGCTGAAAAACTGTTTTTT	CASSPGWAEKLFF
-	few	TRBJ2-7	TRBV12-3/TRBV12-4	TGTGCCAGCAGTCTAATAGACAGCTACGAGCAGTACTTC	CASSLIDSYEQYF
TRBD2	-	TRBJ2-5	TRBV5-5	TGTGCCAGCAGCCCTCGACTAGCGGCACAAGAGACCCAGTACTTC	CASSPRLAAQETQYF
TRBD1	-	TRBJ1-4	TRBV3-1/TRBV3-2	TGTGCCAGCAGCCAAGCAGGGGGAGGCGGTAATGAAAAACTGTTTTTT	CASSQAGGGGNEKLFF
-	-	TRBJ2-5	TRBV5-1	TGCGCCAGCAGCTCGGGGGTCCAAGAGACCCAGTACTTC	CASSSGVQETQYF
-	-	TRBJ2-5	TRBV7-9	TGTGCCAGCAGCTTCTCTACGAGACAAGAGACCCAGTACTTC	CASSFSTRQETQYF
-	few	TRBJ1-5	TRBV2	TGTGCCAGCAATCAACAGGGCCTAGGCAATCAGCCCCAGCATTTT	CASNQQGLGNQPQHF
TRBD1	-	TRBJ1-1	TRBV6-2/TRBV6-3	TGTGCCAGCAGTATTACAGGGGGCACTGAAGCTTTCTTT	CASSITGGTEAFF
TRBD1	-	TRBJ2-7	TRBV7-8	TGTGCCAGCAGCGTCGACAGGGTGCAGTACTTC	CASSVDRVQYF
-	-	TRBJ1-3	TRBV9	TGTGCCAGCAGCGTAGACCAGGGAAACACCATATATTTT	CASSVDQGNTIYF
TRBD1	few	TRBJ1-5	TRBV6-5	TGTGCCAGCAGCGTGGACAGGGGTAGCAATCAGCCCCAGCATTTT	CASSVDRGSNQPQHF
TRBD1	-	TRBJ2-2	TRBV5-1	TGCGCCAGCCACCCCCGGGGGACAGGGATGATTACCGGGGAGCTGTTTTTT	CASHPRGTGMITGELFF
-	once	TRBJ2-5	TRBV5-1	TGCGCCAGCAGCTTGGGACAGCAAGAGACCCAGTACTTC	CASSLGQQETQYF
-	few	TRBJ2-2	TRBV24-1	TGTGCCACCAGTGTCCCGGGGAACACCGGGGAGCTGTTTTTT	CATSVPGNTGELFF
TRBD1	-	TRBJ2-3	TRBV24-1	TGTGCCACCAGTGACCCCGGGACAGGGGTCACAGATACGCAGTATTTT	CATSDPGTGVTDTQYF
TRBD1	-	TRBJ2-1	TRBV5-1	TGCGCCAGCAGCCCGCAGGACAGGGGGCTAGGTGAGCAGTTCTTC	CASSPQDRGLGEQFF
TRBD1	once	TRBJ1-3	TRBV15	TGTGCCACCAGCAGACAAACAGGGGGTGCGGACACCATATATTTT	CATSRQTGGADTIYF
-	-	TRBJ2-1	TRBV30	TGTGCCTGGAGTCCTACTTCCAGGAACTACAATGAGCAGTTCTTC	CAWSPTSRNYNEQFF
TRBD1	-	TRBJ1-2	TRBV28	TGTGCCAGCAACACAAAGGGAGGGACAGGGGGCTACGGCTACACCTTC	CASNTKGGTGGYGYTF